The rows below give T cell receptor beta chains drawn from one sample of a study of cytomegalovirus exposure and HLA in healthy donors. Only in-frame clones appear in the TCRdb table, and some are missing; sequencing was by immunoSEQ multiplex PCR. The profile shows about 160,000 clones, over 70% of them singletons. The sample comprised PBMCs. These receptors all stem from a woman between 50 and 59 years old in good health and CMV-seropositive. Each CDR3 is given with its conserved first and last residue. The order of the fields is clone size, J gene, V gene, CDR3 protein. Clone size is not always given. Where it is, it says once, few, many or a class for expanded clones.

NA TRBJ1-4 TRBV6-1 CASSGPRDRGRVTNEKLFF
NA TRBJ1-3 TRBV7-2 CASSFLQGLNTIYF
NA TRBJ1-2 TRBV25-1 CASSEGPGYGYTF
NA TRBJ2-5 TRBV13 CASSGDRGETQYF
NA TRBJ2-7 TRBV2 CASHDIVDYEQYF
NA TRBJ2-3 TRBV5-4 CASSFGVGTQYF
NA TRBJ2-3 TRBV6-5 CASSLAGGEADTQYF
NA TRBJ2-5 TRBV4-1 CASSPETSGVNEQYF
NA TRBJ2-6 TRBV19 CASSMGQGALGANVLTF
NA TRBJ2-1 TRBV7-6 CASSGGLWTIGYNEQFF
once TRBJ1-2 TRBV5-1 CASSLSSRGSVGYTF
NA TRBJ2-2 TRBV30 CAWRTSGGAIGELFF
NA TRBJ2-7 TRBV7-8 CASSLVSGGTIAYEQYF
NA TRBJ1-1 TRBV6-5 CASGLSTEAFF
NA TRBJ2-4 TRBV27 CASRSISGTGSIQYF
NA TRBJ2-5 TRBV7-2 CASSLVRWETQYF
few TRBJ1-1 TRBV29-1 CSVGKTTNTEAFF
NA TRBJ2-7 TRBV7-3 CAIYPGFGYEQYF
NA TRBJ2-6 TRBV5-5 CASSSFPGQSSGANVLTF
NA TRBJ2-1 TRBV4-1 CASSQEGGEQFF
NA TRBJ1-1 TRBV9 CASSVDAGGTEAFF
NA TRBJ2-3 TRBV4-1 CASSPTSGADTQYF
NA TRBJ2-5 TRBV11-1 CASSPKDQGFGQETQYF
NA TRBJ1-2 TRBV27 CASSLRANLQGTNYGYTF
once TRBJ2-1 TRBV9 CASSVTVLAGGGNEQFF
NA TRBJ1-6 TRBV6-1 CASKTGSSPLHF
NA TRBJ2-5 TRBV19 CASSIVGAETQYF
NA TRBJ2-5 TRBV7-9 CASSLWRWRVGETQYF
NA TRBJ2-7 TRBV5-1 CASSPGQGADEQYF
NA TRBJ1-6 TRBV7-2 CASSFSGNNSPLHF
NA TRBJ1-6 TRBV19 CASTTTGLDSPLHF
once TRBJ1-3 TRBV4-1 CASSQESNTIYF
NA TRBJ1-1 TRBV6-6 CASSTDIPNTEAFF
NA TRBJ2-3 TRBV30 CAWSVAGGDTQYF
few TRBJ1-2 TRBV2 CASSESGQNYGYTF
NA TRBJ1-4 TRBV5-1 CASSLEPGGNEKLFF
NA TRBJ2-3 TRBV11-2 CASSLVTSGDTQYF
NA TRBJ1-5 TRBV30 CACRTGGMGNQPQHF
NA TRBJ2-2 TRBV5-1 CASSLPGGSTGELFF
NA TRBJ2-2 TRBV2 CASSGLTFGQLNTGELFF
few TRBJ2-7 TRBV25-1 CASSGLADPYEQYF
NA TRBJ1-1 TRBV18 CASSLTALNTEAFF
few TRBJ1-6 TRBV7-9 CASSLEPNNSPLHF
NA TRBJ2-3 TRBV2 CASSVPTGGTDTQYF
NA TRBJ1-3 TRBV6-6 CASTGGGTGVTIYF